This T cell receptor beta chain was recorded in a study of cytomegalovirus exposure and HLA in healthy donors. 13 Jbeta primers and 60 Vbeta primers were used for the PCR. Sequenced by immunoSEQ multiplex PCR; TCRdb stores in-frame clones only, minus some. The sample carries fewer than 200,000 clones, around 74% recorded once. The CDR3 is 15 residues long. In germline, CDR1 is MNHEY, CDR2 SMNVEV (reference sequence). V lost 6 bases, J lost 6 bases, and 7 bases stayed unmatched. J is TRBJ2-1 and V is TRBV27, with 11 positions matching TRBD2. This TCR was recovered from a man younger than 35 in good health and CMV-seronegative. The specimen was PBMCs. Written as DNA, the CDR3 is TGTGCCAGCAGCCGGGGGACTAGCGGCCTCAATGAGCAGTTCTTC. Amino acid sequence: CASSRGTSGLNEQFF.